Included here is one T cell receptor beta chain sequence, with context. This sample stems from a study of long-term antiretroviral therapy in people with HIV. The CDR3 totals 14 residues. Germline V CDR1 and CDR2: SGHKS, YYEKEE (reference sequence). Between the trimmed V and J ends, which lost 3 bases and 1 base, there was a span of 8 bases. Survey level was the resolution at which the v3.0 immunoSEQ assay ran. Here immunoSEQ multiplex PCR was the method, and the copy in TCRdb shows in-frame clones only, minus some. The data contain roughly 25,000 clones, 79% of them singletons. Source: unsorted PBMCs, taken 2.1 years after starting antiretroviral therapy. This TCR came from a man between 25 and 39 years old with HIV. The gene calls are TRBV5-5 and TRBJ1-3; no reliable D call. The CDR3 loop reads CASSYGSSGNTIYF. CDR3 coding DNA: TGTGCCAGCAGCTACGGGAGTTCTGGAAACACCATATATTTT.